These 8 T cell receptor beta chains originate from one sample sequenced in a study of human T cells and chemical hapten exposure. TCRdb ran MiXCR on the RACE reads and lists one entry per CDR3 protein. The data hold some 57,000 distinct CDR3 sequences, with less than 10% observed a single time. The time point here: patch test 2, 6 weeks after DPC sensitization. Sample treatment: therapeutic diphenylcyclopropenone sensitization with weekly scalp DPC. Sequencing was performed on whole blood, taken in connection with sensitization to the hapten diphenylcyclopropenone (DPC). These TCRs come from a woman aged 45 to 65 with alopecia areata. Some clones in this sample may be carry-over from other donors' samples.

The CDR3 reads CSVGGSRAGSGNTIYF. DNA of the CDR3: TGCAGCGTTGGAGGGAGCAGGGCCGGCTCTGGAAACACCATATATTTT. This rearrangement joins TRBV29-1 to TRBJ1-3, with D possibly being TRBD1 (5 bases). Germline assignment: CDR1 SQVTM and CDR2 ANQGSEA. Trimming removed 4 bases at V and 0 bases at J, with 16 bases between. This CDR3 contains 16 residues.

This clonotype came up many times. V gene TRBV21-1 combines with J gene TRBJ1-5. TRBV21-1 is flagged as a pseudogene. The CDR3 contains 15 residues. CDR3 nucleotide sequence: TGTGCCAGCAGCAAAGAGACGGGCCCCAGTCAGCCCCAGCATTTT. Translation gives CASSKETGPSQPQHF.

This clonotype was seen only a few times. The chain carries TRBV28 and TRBJ2-3, with 9 bases matching TRBD2. Looked up from germline, CDR1 is MDHEN and CDR2 is SYDVKM. Germline trimming cut 6 bases from V and 2 bases from J; bases unmatched to any gene: 6. CDR3 length: 15 residues. The CDR3 region is CASSNLAGLTDTQYF. In DNA, the CDR3 is TGTGCCAGCAGCAATCTAGCGGGGCTCACAGATACGCAGTATTTT.

This clonotype was seen many times. The rearrangement uses TRBV13 and TRBJ2-2; D might be TRBD1 (6 bases). V dropped 3 bases and J dropped 3 bases, with 20 bases sitting between them. Per germline, CDR1 PRHDT and CDR2 FYEKMQ (reference sequence). CDR3 size: 18 residues. CDR3 in DNA: TGTGCCAGCAGCTTGACCGCCAGGGGCGCGGCATACACCGGGGAGCTGTTTTTT. It encodes CASSLTARGAAYTGELFF.

This clonotype was found once. No conserved phenylalanine or tryptophan ends this CDR3, so it is likely a read error. V usage is TRBV2 and J usage is TRBJ2-3; D call uncertain. The germline V and J ends were trimmed by 3 bases and 0 bases, with 16 bases remaining between them. The CDR3 loop spans 17 amino acids. Germline V gene lookup returns CDR1 SNHLY and CDR2 FYNNEI. The CDR3 spells CASSDSQDRRSTDTQYL. The CDR3 DNA follows: TGTGCCAGCAGTGATTCCCAGGACCGCCGGAGCACAGATACGCAGTATTTA.

In its sample, this clonotype was seen many times. The chain couples TRBV7-2 to TRBJ2-1; a possible D gene is TRBD2 (6 bases). V lost 5 bases, J lost 8 bases, and 16 bases lay in between. The CDR3 is 14 amino acids. Germline values: CDR1 SGHTA, CDR2 FQGNSA. CDR3 residues: CASSPQWRGHEQFF. The CDR3 DNA reads as TGTGCCAGCAGCCCACAATGGAGGGGCCATGAGCAGTTCTTC.

This chain connects TRBV9 to TRBJ1-1; D remains ambiguous. This CDR3 comprises 13 residues. Germline V gene sequence: CDR1 SGDLS, CDR2 YYNGEE. The V end lost 0 bases, the J end lost 0 bases, and 3 bases lay between the germline ends. The CDR3 DNA sequence: TGTGCCAGCAGCGTAGAAGTGAACACTGAAGCTTTCTTT. It codes for CASSVEVNTEAFF.

Ten or more counts support this clonotype. J is TRBJ1-1 and V is TRBV7-6, with D tentatively TRBD1 (6 bases). From germline, CDR1 is SGHVS and CDR2 FNYEAQ. The CDR3 covers 14 residues. Trimming stripped 1 base from V and 6 bases from J, with 12 bases between. The chain's CDR3 is CASSLGQGPAEAFF. CDR3 in DNA: TGTGCCAGCAGCTTAGGTCAGGGGCCGGCTGAAGCTTTCTTT.